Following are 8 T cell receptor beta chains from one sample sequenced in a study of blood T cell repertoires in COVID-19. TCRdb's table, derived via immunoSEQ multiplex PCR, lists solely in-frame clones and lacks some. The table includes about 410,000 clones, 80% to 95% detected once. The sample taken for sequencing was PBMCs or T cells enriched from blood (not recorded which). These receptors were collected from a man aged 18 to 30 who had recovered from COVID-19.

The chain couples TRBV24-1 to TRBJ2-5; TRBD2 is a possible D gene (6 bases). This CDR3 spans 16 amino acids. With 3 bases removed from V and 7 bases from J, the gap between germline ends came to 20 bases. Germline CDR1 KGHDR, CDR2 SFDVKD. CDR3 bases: TGTGCCACCAGTGATCGACTTGCGGGACGGGAGATGACCCAGTACTTC. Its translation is CATSDRLAGREMTQYF.

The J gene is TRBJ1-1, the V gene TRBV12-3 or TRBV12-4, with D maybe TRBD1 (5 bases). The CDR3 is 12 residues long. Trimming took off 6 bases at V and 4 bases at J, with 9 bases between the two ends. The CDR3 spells CASRGGSTEAFF. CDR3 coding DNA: TGTGCCAGCAGGGGGGGTTCCACTGAAGCTTTCTTT.

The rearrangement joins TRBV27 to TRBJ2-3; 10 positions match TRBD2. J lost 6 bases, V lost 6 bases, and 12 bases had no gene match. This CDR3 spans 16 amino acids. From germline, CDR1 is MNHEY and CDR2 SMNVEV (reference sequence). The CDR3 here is CASSPGTSDTGDTQYF. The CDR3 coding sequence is TGTGCCAGCAGCCCCGGGACTAGCGATACCGGGGATACGCAGTATTTT.

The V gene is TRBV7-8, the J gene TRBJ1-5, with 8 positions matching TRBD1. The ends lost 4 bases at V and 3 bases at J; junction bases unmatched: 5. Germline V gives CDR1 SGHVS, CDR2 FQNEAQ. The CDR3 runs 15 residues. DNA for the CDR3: TGTGCCAGCAGCTCCGGACAGGGCGTCAATCAGCCCCAGCATTTT. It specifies CASSSGQGVNQPQHF.

The CDR3, as DNA: TGTGCCACCAGCAGCCTAGACGGTACCAATCAGCCCCAGCATTTT. The encoded protein is CATSSLDGTNQPQHF. This chain joins TRBV15 and TRBJ1-5; D is uncertain. CDR1 is LNHNV, CDR2 YYDKDF, per germline (reference sequence). CDR3 length: 15 residues. The V end was cut by 3 bases, the J end by 3 bases, with 12 bases between.

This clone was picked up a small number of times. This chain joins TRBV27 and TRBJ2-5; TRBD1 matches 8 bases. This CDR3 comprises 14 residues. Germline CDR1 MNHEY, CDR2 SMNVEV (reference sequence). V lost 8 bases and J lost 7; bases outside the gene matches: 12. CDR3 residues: CASGAGGRLGTQYF. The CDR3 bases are TGTGCCAGCGGCGCAGGGGGCAGATTGGGGACCCAGTACTTC.

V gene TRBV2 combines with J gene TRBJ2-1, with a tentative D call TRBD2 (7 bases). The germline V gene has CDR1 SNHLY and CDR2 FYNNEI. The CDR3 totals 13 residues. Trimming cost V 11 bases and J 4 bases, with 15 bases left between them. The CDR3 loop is CALRRGGYNEQFF. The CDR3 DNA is TGTGCCCTAAGAAGGGGGGGATACAATGAGCAGTTCTTC. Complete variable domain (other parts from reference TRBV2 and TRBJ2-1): EPEVTQTPSHQVTQMGQEVILRCVPISNHLYFYWYRQILGQKVEFLVSFYNNEISEKSEIFDDQFSVERPDGSNFTLKIRSTKLEDSAMYFCALRRGGYNEQFFGPGTRLTVL.

CDR3 DNA sequence: TGTGCCAGCAGCCTACAGGGTAGGGAAACTGAAGCTTTCTTT. Amino acids: CASSLQGRETEAFF. V usage is TRBV11-3 and J usage is TRBJ1-1; D is possibly TRBD1 (6 bases). V was cut by 5 bases and J by 5 bases, with 15 bases left in between. The CDR3 is 14 residues long. In germline, CDR1 is SGHNT, CDR2 YENEEA. The full variable domain, rest sourced from reference TRBV11-3 and TRBJ1-1, is EAGVVQSPRYKIIEKKQPVAFWCNPISGHNTLYWYLQNLGQGPELLIRYENEEAVDDSQLPKDRFSAERLKGVDSTLKIQPAELGDSAVYLCASSLQGRETEAFFGQGTRLTVV.